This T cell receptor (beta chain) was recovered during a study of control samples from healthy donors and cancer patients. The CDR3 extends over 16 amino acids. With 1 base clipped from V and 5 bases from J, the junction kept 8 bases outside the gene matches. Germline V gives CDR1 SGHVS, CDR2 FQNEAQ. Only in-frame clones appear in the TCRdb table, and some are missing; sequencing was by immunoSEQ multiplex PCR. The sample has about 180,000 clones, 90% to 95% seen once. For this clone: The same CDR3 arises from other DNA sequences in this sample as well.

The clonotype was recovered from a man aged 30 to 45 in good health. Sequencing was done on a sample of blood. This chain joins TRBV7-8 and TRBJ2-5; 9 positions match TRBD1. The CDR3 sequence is CASSLGNRGRRETQYF. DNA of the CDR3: TGTGCCAGCAGCTTAGGGAACAGGGGGCGTCGGGAGACCCAGTACTTC.